This T cell receptor (beta chain) was sequenced for a study of OX40 agonist ivuxolimab in advanced cancers. Generated by immunoSEQ multiplex PCR, the TCRdb table keeps only in-frame clones and is missing some. The repertoire holds about 82,000 clones, with 92% as singletons. This CDR3 is built from 21 residues. Whole-study findings and limits: Expanded peripheral T cells had an undetermined antigen specificity.

In the case of this clone: Antigen specificity is unknown.

The chain is built from TRBV21-1 and TRBJ2-6; the table's D call, TRBD2, has no DNA check behind it. TRBV21-1 is reported as a pseudogene. Material: CD4+ or CD8+ T cells sorted from blood, obtained in a trial of the OX40 agonist ivuxolimab. The sequence derives from an adult with an advanced solid tumor such as melanoma, head and neck, liver or kidney cancer. The CDR3 is CASSKPATVQREGRGANVLTF. The CDR3 nucleotides read TGTGCCAGCAGCAAACCGGCCACGGTACAGCGGGAGGGTCGTGGGGCCAACGTCCTGACTTTC.